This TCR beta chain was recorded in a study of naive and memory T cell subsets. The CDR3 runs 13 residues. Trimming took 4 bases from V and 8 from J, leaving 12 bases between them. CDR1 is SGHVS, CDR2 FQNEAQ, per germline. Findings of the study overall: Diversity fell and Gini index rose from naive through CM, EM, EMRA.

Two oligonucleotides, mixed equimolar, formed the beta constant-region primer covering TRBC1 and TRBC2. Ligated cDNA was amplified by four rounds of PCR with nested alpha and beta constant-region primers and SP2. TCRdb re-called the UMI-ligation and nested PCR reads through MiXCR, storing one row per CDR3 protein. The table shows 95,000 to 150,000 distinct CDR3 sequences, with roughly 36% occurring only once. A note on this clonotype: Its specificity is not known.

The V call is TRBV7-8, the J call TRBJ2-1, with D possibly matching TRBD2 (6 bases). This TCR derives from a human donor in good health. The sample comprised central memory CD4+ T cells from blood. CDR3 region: CASSSPGGDEQFF. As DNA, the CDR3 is TGTGCCAGCAGCTCCCCTGGAGGGGATGAGCAGTTCTTC.